The T cell receptor beta chain under discussion was sequenced for a study of cytomegalovirus exposure and HLA in healthy donors. Primers included in the PCR were 60 Vbeta and 13 Jbeta primers. Sequenced by immunoSEQ multiplex PCR; TCRdb stores in-frame clones only, minus some. The sample holds over 60,000 clones; 60% to 75% are singletons and the top ten take 9.5% to 15%. The CDR3 is made up of 14 amino acids. The germline V gene has CDR1 MNHEY and CDR2 SVGAGI. Trimming cost V 6 bases and J 3 bases, with 15 bases left between them. This clonotype originated in a man between 65 and 85 years old in good health and CMV-seronegative. The chain combines TRBV6-5 with TRBJ2-7; D is possibly TRBD1 (6 bases). What was sequenced was PBMCs. The CDR3 reads CASSYEIQGYEQYF. The CDR3 bases are TGTGCCAGCAGCTATGAAATACAGGGCTACGAGCAGTACTTC.